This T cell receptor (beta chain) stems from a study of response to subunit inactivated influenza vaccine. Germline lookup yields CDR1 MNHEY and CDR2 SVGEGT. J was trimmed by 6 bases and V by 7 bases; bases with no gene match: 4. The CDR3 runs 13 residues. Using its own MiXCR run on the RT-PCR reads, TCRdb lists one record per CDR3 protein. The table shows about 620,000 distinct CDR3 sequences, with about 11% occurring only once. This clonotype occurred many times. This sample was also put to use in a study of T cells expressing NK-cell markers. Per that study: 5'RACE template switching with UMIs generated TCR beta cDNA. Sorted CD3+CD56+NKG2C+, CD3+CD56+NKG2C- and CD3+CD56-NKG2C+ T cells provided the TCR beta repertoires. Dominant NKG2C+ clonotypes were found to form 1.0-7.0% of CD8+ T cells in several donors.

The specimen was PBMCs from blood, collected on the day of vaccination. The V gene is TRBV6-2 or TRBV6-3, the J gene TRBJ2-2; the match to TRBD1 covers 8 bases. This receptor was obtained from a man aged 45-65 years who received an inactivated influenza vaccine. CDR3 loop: CASTGQGPGELFF. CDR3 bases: TGTGCCAGCACCGGACAGGGTCCCGGGGAGCTGTTTTTT.